The rows below give T cell receptor beta chains drawn from one sample of a study of blood T cell repertoires in COVID-19. Measured with immunoSEQ multiplex PCR; TCRdb has only the in-frame clones, and not every one. The sample lists approximately 70,000 clones; around 90% were seen once. Sequenced: peripheral blood. These receptors originate from a human donor in a cohort sampled during active COVID-19. The CDR3 runs from the conserved cysteine through the conserved F or W. Each record gives: V gene, clone size, J gene, D gene, CDR3 protein, CDR3 DNA. D genes are given only for firm matches. Clone size is not always given. Where it is, it says once, few, many or a class for expanded clones.

V gene: TRBV27; clone size: NA; J gene: TRBJ2-7; D gene: TRBD1; CDR3 protein: CASSHGQGYEQYF; CDR3 DNA: TGTGCCAGCAGCCACGGACAGGGCTACGAGCAGTACTTC
V gene: TRBV11-2; clone size: once; J gene: TRBJ2-7; D gene: NA; CDR3 protein: CASSFAAGGGYEQYF; CDR3 DNA: TGTGCCAGCAGCTTCGCGGCTGGTGGAGGCTACGAGCAGTACTTC
V gene: TRBV19; clone size: NA; J gene: TRBJ1-5; D gene: NA; CDR3 protein: CASSINSGENQPQHF; CDR3 DNA: TGTGCCAGTAGTATAAACTCAGGGGAGAATCAGCCCCAGCATTTT
V gene: TRBV5-1; clone size: NA; J gene: TRBJ2-2; D gene: NA; CDR3 protein: CASSLSSVTGELFF; CDR3 DNA: TGCGCCAGCAGCTTGTCATCAGTCACCGGGGAGCTGTTTTTT
V gene: TRBV28; clone size: few; J gene: TRBJ1-5; D gene: TRBD1; CDR3 protein: CASSDYRQGAQPQHF; CDR3 DNA: TGTGCCAGCAGTGACTATAGACAGGGGGCTCAGCCCCAGCATTTT
V gene: TRBV9; clone size: NA; J gene: TRBJ1-1; D gene: NA; CDR3 protein: CASSVGRNTEAFF; CDR3 DNA: TGTGCCAGCAGCGTAGGCAGAAACACTGAAGCTTTCTTT
V gene: TRBV19; clone size: NA; J gene: TRBJ2-1; D gene: NA; CDR3 protein: CASSASEYNEQFF; CDR3 DNA: TGTGCCAGTAGTGCTAGCGAGTACAATGAGCAGTTCTTC
V gene: TRBV14; clone size: NA; J gene: TRBJ2-7; D gene: NA; CDR3 protein: CASSQNLGGLEQYF; CDR3 DNA: TGTGCCAGCAGCCAGAATCTAGGGGGTCTCGAGCAGTACTTC
V gene: TRBV18; clone size: NA; J gene: TRBJ2-5; D gene: NA; CDR3 protein: CASSASGLAQETQYF; CDR3 DNA: TGTGCCAGCTCAGCCTCGGGGTTGGCCCAAGAGACCCAGTACTTC
V gene: TRBV2; clone size: NA; J gene: TRBJ2-3; D gene: NA; CDR3 protein: CASRKTGTDTQYF; CDR3 DNA: TGTGCCAGCAGGAAAACCGGGACAGATACGCAGTATTTT
V gene: TRBV5-4; clone size: NA; J gene: TRBJ1-1; D gene: TRBD1; CDR3 protein: CASSQERQGEAFF; CDR3 DNA: TGTGCCAGCAGCCAGGAAAGACAGGGAGAAGCTTTCTTT
V gene: TRBV6-1; clone size: NA; J gene: TRBJ1-4; D gene: TRBD1; CDR3 protein: CASSEVRGDEKLFF; CDR3 DNA: TGTGCCAGCAGTGAGGTCAGGGGGGATGAAAAACTGTTTTTT
V gene: TRBV5-1; clone size: NA; J gene: TRBJ2-2; D gene: TRBD2; CDR3 protein: CASSAGLVSGELFF; CDR3 DNA: TGCGCCAGCAGCGCGGGACTAGTCTCCGGGGAGCTGTTTTTT
V gene: TRBV11-2; clone size: NA; J gene: TRBJ1-2; D gene: NA; CDR3 protein: CASTTQGGYGYTF; CDR3 DNA: TGTGCCAGCACGACTCAGGGAGGGTATGGCTACACCTTC
V gene: TRBV7-2; clone size: once; J gene: TRBJ2-1; D gene: TRBD1; CDR3 protein: CATLRQGANEQFF; CDR3 DNA: TGTGCCACCCTGAGACAGGGGGCGAATGAGCAGTTCTTC
V gene: TRBV19; clone size: NA; J gene: TRBJ1-6; D gene: NA; CDR3 protein: CASSIVPGGNSPLHF; CDR3 DNA: TGTGCCAGTAGTATAGTTCCGGGGGGGAATTCACCCCTCCACTTT
V gene: TRBV7-3; clone size: NA; J gene: TRBJ2-3; D gene: NA; CDR3 protein: CASSPTGGTQYF; CDR3 DNA: TGTGCCAGCAGCCCTACGGGTGGGACGCAGTATTTT
V gene: TRBV19; clone size: NA; J gene: TRBJ1-1; D gene: NA; CDR3 protein: CASSPPPGREFMNTEAFF; CDR3 DNA: TGTGCCAGTAGTCCTCCTCCGGGACGGGAGTTCATGAACACTGAAGCTTTCTTT
V gene: TRBV5-1; clone size: NA; J gene: TRBJ1-1; D gene: NA; CDR3 protein: CASSLERGNTEAFF; CDR3 DNA: TGCGCCAGCAGCTTGGAAAGGGGGAACACTGAAGCTTTCTTT
V gene: TRBV5-4; clone size: NA; J gene: TRBJ2-5; D gene: TRBD2; CDR3 protein: CASSFPAGARSETQYF; CDR3 DNA: TGTGCCAGCAGCTTTCCAGCGGGAGCTAGGTCGGAGACCCAGTACTTC
V gene: TRBV21-1; clone size: NA; J gene: TRBJ2-7; D gene: NA; CDR3 protein: CASSKAVEFPPSYEQYF; CDR3 DNA: TGTGCCAGCAGCAAAGCTGTAGAGTTCCCCCCATCCTACGAGCAGTACTTC
V gene: TRBV7-2; clone size: once; J gene: TRBJ1-1; D gene: NA; CDR3 protein: CASSLDWGLEGGTEAFF; CDR3 DNA: TGTGCCAGCAGCTTAGATTGGGGCCTGGAGGGAGGCACTGAAGCTTTCTTT
V gene: TRBV2; clone size: once; J gene: TRBJ2-1; D gene: NA; CDR3 protein: CASGSVRLEQFF; CDR3 DNA: TGTGCCAGCGGCTCCGTGAGACTAGAGCAGTTCTTC
V gene: TRBV5-8; clone size: NA; J gene: TRBJ2-5; D gene: TRBD1; CDR3 protein: CASSPSRDRGAQYF; CDR3 DNA: TGTGCCAGCAGCCCGTCCCGGGACAGGGGAGCCCAGTACTTC
V gene: TRBV29-1; clone size: NA; J gene: TRBJ2-1; D gene: TRBD1; CDR3 protein: CSVADRGPVGEQFF; CDR3 DNA: TGCAGCGTGGCCGACAGGGGGCCTGTGGGTGAGCAGTTCTTC
V gene: TRBV9; clone size: NA; J gene: TRBJ2-3; D gene: TRBD1; CDR3 protein: CASSAQGAYTDTQYF; CDR3 DNA: TGTGCCAGCAGCGCACAGGGGGCTTACACAGATACGCAGTATTTT
V gene: TRBV24-1; clone size: NA; J gene: TRBJ2-3; D gene: TRBD2; CDR3 protein: CATSDQRGADTQYF; CDR3 DNA: TGTGCCACCAGTGATCAACGGGGGGCAGATACGCAGTATTTT
V gene: TRBV7-9; clone size: NA; J gene: TRBJ2-7; D gene: TRBD1; CDR3 protein: CASSSATGTGDYEQYF; CDR3 DNA: TGTGCCAGCAGCTCAGCCACCGGGACAGGGGACTACGAGCAGTACTTC
V gene: TRBV5-8; clone size: NA; J gene: TRBJ2-2; D gene: NA; CDR3 protein: CASSLEGLSTGELFF; CDR3 DNA: TGTGCCAGCAGCTTGGAAGGACTGAGCACCGGGGAGCTGTTTTTT
V gene: TRBV28; clone size: many; J gene: TRBJ1-2; D gene: TRBD1; CDR3 protein: CASSWDRSYGYTF; CDR3 DNA: TGTGCCAGCAGCTGGGACAGGAGTTATGGCTACACCTTC
V gene: TRBV7-6; clone size: NA; J gene: TRBJ2-3; D gene: TRBD2; CDR3 protein: CASSLSWTSGGLTDTQYF; CDR3 DNA: TGTGCCAGCAGCTTATCGTGGACTAGCGGGGGACTCACAGATACGCAGTATTTT
V gene: TRBV7-9; clone size: NA; J gene: TRBJ2-2; D gene: NA; CDR3 protein: CASSPRSASTGELFF; CDR3 DNA: TGTGCCAGCAGCCCCCGATCCGCGTCCACCGGGGAGCTGTTTTTT
V gene: TRBV11-2; clone size: NA; J gene: TRBJ2-1; D gene: TRBD1; CDR3 protein: CASSLGTGSSYNEQFF; CDR3 DNA: TGTGCCAGCAGCTTAGGGACAGGGAGCTCCTACAATGAGCAGTTCTTC
V gene: TRBV4-1; clone size: NA; J gene: TRBJ2-5; D gene: TRBD1; CDR3 protein: CASSQSGTGGWETQYF; CDR3 DNA: TGCGCCAGCAGCCAATCGGGGACAGGGGGTTGGGAGACCCAGTACTTC
V gene: TRBV11-2; clone size: NA; J gene: TRBJ1-1; D gene: TRBD1; CDR3 protein: CASSSLRDRGLEAFF; CDR3 DNA: TGTGCCAGCAGCTCCCTCCGGGACAGGGGACTTGAAGCTTTCTTT
V gene: TRBV18; clone size: NA; J gene: TRBJ1-6; D gene: TRBD1; CDR3 protein: CASSQGQNNSPLHF; CDR3 DNA: TGTGCCAGCTCACAGGGACAGAATAATTCACCCCTCCACTTT
V gene: TRBV20-1; clone size: NA; J gene: TRBJ2-7; D gene: NA; CDR3 protein: CSASSRDATYEQYF; CDR3 DNA: TGCAGTGCTAGTTCCCGGGATGCGACCTACGAGCAGTACTTC
V gene: TRBV14; clone size: once; J gene: TRBJ2-4; D gene: TRBD1; CDR3 protein: CASSVRGTGLGIQYF; CDR3 DNA: TGTGCCAGCAGCGTAAGGGGGACAGGGCTGGGCATTCAGTACTTC
V gene: TRBV14; clone size: NA; J gene: TRBJ2-7; D gene: NA; CDR3 protein: CASSQGRQMQYF; CDR3 DNA: TGTGCCAGCAGCCAAGGGAGACAGATGCAGTACTTC
V gene: TRBV23-1; clone size: once; J gene: TRBJ1-5; D gene: TRBD1; CDR3 protein: CASSQVTGDRLSNQPQHF; CDR3 DNA: TGCGCCAGCAGTCAAGTAACAGGGGATCGGCTTAGCAATCAGCCCCAGCATTTT
V gene: TRBV19; clone size: NA; J gene: TRBJ2-1; D gene: TRBD2; CDR3 protein: CASSIGTSGGNEQFF; CDR3 DNA: TGTGCCAGTAGTATCGGAACTAGCGGAGGCAATGAGCAGTTCTTC
V gene: TRBV7-9; clone size: NA; J gene: TRBJ1-1; D gene: NA; CDR3 protein: CASSSQGLAEAFF; CDR3 DNA: TGTGCCAGCAGCTCGCAGGGTCTCGCTGAAGCTTTCTTT
V gene: TRBV30; clone size: NA; J gene: TRBJ1-4; D gene: NA; CDR3 protein: CAWSVLSSNEKLFF; CDR3 DNA: TGTGCCTGGAGTGTACTGAGTTCCAATGAAAAACTGTTTTTT
V gene: TRBV7-2; clone size: NA; J gene: TRBJ2-1; D gene: NA; CDR3 protein: CASSLDRAPSNEQFF; CDR3 DNA: TGTGCCAGCAGCTTAGACAGGGCTCCATCCAATGAGCAGTTCTTC
V gene: TRBV7-9; clone size: once; J gene: TRBJ2-7; D gene: TRBD2; CDR3 protein: CASSSGGTSGKYEQYF; CDR3 DNA: TGTGCCAGCAGCTCAGGTGGGACTAGCGGGAAATACGAGCAGTACTTC
V gene: TRBV6-2/TRBV6-3; clone size: NA; J gene: TRBJ2-5; D gene: NA; CDR3 protein: CASSPEGGLWQETQYF; CDR3 DNA: TGTGCCAGCAGTCCCGAAGGGGGTCTATGGCAAGAGACCCAGTACTTC
V gene: TRBV5-1; clone size: NA; J gene: TRBJ2-5; D gene: NA; CDR3 protein: CASSLSSLSQETQYF; CDR3 DNA: TGCGCCAGCAGCCTATCTAGCTTGTCACAAGAGACCCAGTACTTC
V gene: TRBV18; clone size: NA; J gene: TRBJ1-3; D gene: TRBD1; CDR3 protein: CASSPVQGVLSGNTIYF; CDR3 DNA: TGTGCCAGCTCACCAGTACAGGGGGTGCTCTCTGGAAACACCATATATTTT
V gene: TRBV25-1; clone size: NA; J gene: TRBJ1-2; D gene: TRBD1; CDR3 protein: CASSEVGQVSGYTF; CDR3 DNA: TGTGCCAGCAGTGAGGTGGGACAGGTCTCTGGCTACACCTTC
V gene: TRBV27; clone size: NA; J gene: TRBJ1-1; D gene: NA; CDR3 protein: CASSQRTESWKRAEAFF; CDR3 DNA: TGTGCCAGCAGTCAACGGACAGAAAGCTGGAAACGCGCTGAAGCTTTCTTT
V gene: TRBV29-1; clone size: NA; J gene: TRBJ2-7; D gene: TRBD1; CDR3 protein: CSVEDSFRDRGYEQYF; CDR3 DNA: TGCAGCGTTGAAGATTCGTTCCGGGACAGGGGCTACGAGCAGTACTTC